This T cell receptor beta chain was profiled in a study of T cells in Graves' hyperthyroidism and ophthalmopathy (dated 2019 in TCRdb). The study in broad terms: Peripheral blood was sampled at the time of initial diagnosis, prior to any treatment. A discovery cohort of around 98 patients, fewer than 50 with Graves' ophthalmopathy and under 60 with stable Graves' hyperthyroidism, was used to find distinguishing TCR V-J signatures. Prospective prediction of ophthalmopathy was tested in an independent validation cohort consisting of about 19 hyperthyroidism patients and approximately 16 patients who later progressed to ophthalmopathy. The approximately 95 discovery patients were divided at random into training and test sets in a 7:3 ratio. Thyroid tissue and blood T-cell repertoires from about 6 Graves' hyperthyroidism patients were also compared in the study. After sampling, hyperthyroidism patients received methimazole starting at 30 mg daily, and ophthalmopathy patients received high-dose intravenous methylprednisolone. According to the paper, TCR Vbeta CDR3 sequencing was carried out on about 140 peripheral blood samples, which came from approximately 41 ophthalmopathy, roughly 75 hyperthyroidism and some 17 progressor patients.

Amplification of TCR beta CDR3 regions was carried out from RNA transcripts. For the first round of RT-PCR on the TCR CDR3, the HTBI primer set was used together with the Qiagen OneStep RT-PCR kit. Libraries were constructed in a second round of multiplex PCR, after which size selection and purification were performed. Sequencing of the libraries was done on an Illumina HiSeq2000 using paired-end 100 bp reads. Per the authors' processing: SOAPnuke was used to process the raw data, throwing out any read that contained adapters or uncalled bases, had a mean Phred below 15, or lacked an exact constant-primer or identifier match. COPE v1.2.5 was used to merge the high-quality paired reads, and each unique nucleotide sequence was defined as a clonotype. MiTCR v1.1 was used to align the clonotypes against IMGT TRBV, TRBD and TRBJ reference segments. Only V-J combinations with frequency above 0.0001, covering roughly 99% of repertoires, were analysed. The TCS score was defined as the ratio of F50 (clonal expansion) to E x V (chaos), calculated using BLOSUM62-based TCRdist between CDR3 peptides within each V-J. Welch's t-statistics and random forest reduced some 510 V-J features to 10 to 15, which were used in a naive Bayes classifier (R e1071). TCRdb reprocessing: public reads trimmed at Q25 with fastp, clones called with MiXCR, in-frame beta chains kept. Each entry merges the rows of one CDR3 protein and shows their most common DNA and genes. TCRdb, rather than the study authors, made the V and J calls. The sample table holds roughly 93,000 distinct CDR3 sequences, of which about 51% were seen once. The top ten hold 27% of the sample.

Graves' hyperthyroidism was defined as stable when no progression to ophthalmopathy occurred over 18 months of follow-up. Hyperthyroidism patients were newly diagnosed, with disease duration under 2 months, and aged 18 to 65 years. Any patient with an uncontrolled infection, another autoimmune disease, pregnancy or lactation was excluded. Clinical symptoms, serum thyroxine and TRAb, thyroid ultrasound, and orbital computed tomography formed the basis for the diagnoses. PBMCs were isolated from about 9.1 ml of fresh peripheral blood by Ficoll-Paque density gradient centrifugation. Total RNA was extracted using Trizol reagent, and RNA quality was assessed on an Agilent 2100 Bioanalyzer. About this clonotype: The clone's antigen remains unknown. A junction boundary mismatches the germline segment, possibly from a read error.

What the study reported, not specific to this receptor: Sample size was not statistically predetermined, and blinding of investigators to group allocation was not performed. In validation, the model predicted progression to ophthalmopathy with just under 71% sensitivity and approximately 72% specificity, a median of 6.5 months before onset. A model built on a 13 V-J signature distinguished ophthalmopathy from stable hyperthyroidism, reaching roughly 88% sensitivity and 81.08% specificity in cross-validation and 80%/75% in testing. Blood samples also contained most of the expanded thyroid clonotypes (frequency above 0.001), which suggests that blood repertoires may reflect thyroid immune responses.

Its CDR3 holds 16 amino acids, cysteine through phenylalanine. CDR3 DNA is the only sequence kept; it has 48 bases, read in frame from the first base. The germline V gene (reference sequence) yields SEHNR for CDR1 and FQNEAQ for CDR2. The receptor was derived from a woman aged 40 to 50 with Graves' hyperthyroidism. Recombination joined TRBV7-9 with TRBJ1-5, with TRBD1 tentatively as D gene (5 bases match). The material sequenced was blood. The CDR3: CASSPIPGPSNQPQHF. DNA sequence: TGCGCCAGCAGCCCCATCCCGGGACCCAGCAATCAGCCCCAGCATTTT.